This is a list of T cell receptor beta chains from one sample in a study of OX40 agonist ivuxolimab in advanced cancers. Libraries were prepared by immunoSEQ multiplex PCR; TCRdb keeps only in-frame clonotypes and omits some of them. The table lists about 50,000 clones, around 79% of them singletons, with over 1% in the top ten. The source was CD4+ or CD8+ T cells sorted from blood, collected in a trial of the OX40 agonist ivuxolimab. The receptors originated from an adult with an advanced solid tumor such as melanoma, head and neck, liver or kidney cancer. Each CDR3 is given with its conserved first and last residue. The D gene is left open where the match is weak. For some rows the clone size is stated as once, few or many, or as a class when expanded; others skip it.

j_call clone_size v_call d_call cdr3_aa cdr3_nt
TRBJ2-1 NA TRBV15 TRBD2 CATSRDREVSGVKQFF TGTGCCACCAGCAGAGATCGGGAGGTTAGCGGGGTAAAGCAGTTCTTC
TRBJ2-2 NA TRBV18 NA CASSPTKTRDTGELFF TGTGCCAGCTCACCCACAAAGACTAGAGACACCGGGGAGCTGTTTTTT
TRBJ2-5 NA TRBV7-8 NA CASSPGEQETQYF TGTGCCAGCAGCCCCGGGGAACAAGAGACCCAGTACTTC
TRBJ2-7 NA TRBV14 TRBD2 CASSLGLADEQYF TGTGCCAGCAGCCTGGGACTAGCGGACGAGCAGTACTTC
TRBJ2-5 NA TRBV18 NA CASSLQETQYF TGTGCCAGCTCACTCCAAGAGACCCAGTACTTC
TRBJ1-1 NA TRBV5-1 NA CASSFEGRAEAFF TGCGCCAGCAGCTTCGAAGGTCGCGCTGAAGCTTTCTTT
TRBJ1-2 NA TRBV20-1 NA CSARIPNGYTF TGCAGTGCTAGAATACCAAACGGCTACACCTTC
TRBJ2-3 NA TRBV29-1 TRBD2 CSVGLAGVSDTQYF TGCAGCGTGGGACTAGCGGGAGTTTCAGATACGCAGTATTTT
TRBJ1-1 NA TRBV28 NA CASSPYWSRNTEAFF TGTGCCAGCAGCCCCTACTGGTCGAGGAACACTGAAGCTTTCTTT
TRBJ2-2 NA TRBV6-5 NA CASSSTGDSTGELFF TGTGCCAGCAGTTCCACAGGGGACTCCACCGGGGAGCTGTTTTTT
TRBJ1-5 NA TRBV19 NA CATGDSNQPQHF TGTGCGACAGGAGATAGCAATCAGCCCCAGCATTTT
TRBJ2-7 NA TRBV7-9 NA CASSPTLAGTLAYEQYF TGTGCCAGCAGCCCAACGCTGGCCGGGACACTGGCGTACGAGCAGTACTTC
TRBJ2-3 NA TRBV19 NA CASSRGTTDTQYF TGTGCCAGTAGTCGCGGGACCACAGATACGCAGTATTTT
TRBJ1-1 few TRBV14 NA CASSRSWDTEAFF TGTGCCAGCAGCCGATCATGGGACACTGAAGCTTTCTTT
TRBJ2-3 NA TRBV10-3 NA CAISEEGAGPSTDTQYF TGTGCCATCAGTGAGGAGGGTGCGGGACCGAGCACAGATACGCAGTATTTT
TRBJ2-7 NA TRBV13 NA CASTLGRMTYEQYF TGTGCCAGCACCTTGGGCAGGATGACCTACGAGCAGTACTTC
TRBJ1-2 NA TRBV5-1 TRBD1 CASSLRVGQVPYGYTF TGCGCCAGCAGCTTGCGTGTGGGACAGGTTCCCTATGGCTACACCTTC
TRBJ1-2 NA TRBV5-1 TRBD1 CASSVGQAEYGYTF TGCGCCAGCAGCGTGGGACAGGCGGAGTATGGCTACACCTTC
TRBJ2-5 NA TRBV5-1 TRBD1 CASSLGTGGGETQYF TGCGCCAGCAGCTTAGGGACAGGTGGAGGAGAGACCCAGTACTTC
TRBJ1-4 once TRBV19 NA CASSQGQREKLFF TGTGCCAGTTCACAGGGACAACGGGAAAAACTGTTTTTT
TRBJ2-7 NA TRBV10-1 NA CASSETGTEQYF TGCGCCAGCAGTGAGACGGGGACCGAGCAGTACTTC
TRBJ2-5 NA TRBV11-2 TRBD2 CASSLPTSGRQTQYF TGTGCCAGCAGCTTACCGACTAGCGGGAGACAGACCCAGTACTTC
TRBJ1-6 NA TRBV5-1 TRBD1 CASSLRGQGGDSPLHF TGCGCCAGCAGCTTGCGGGGACAAGGGGGCGATTCACCCCTCCACTTT
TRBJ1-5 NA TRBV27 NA CASSFVVGNIRDQPQHF TGTGCCAGCAGTTTTGTCGTGGGGAATATTAGGGATCAGCCCCAGCATTTT